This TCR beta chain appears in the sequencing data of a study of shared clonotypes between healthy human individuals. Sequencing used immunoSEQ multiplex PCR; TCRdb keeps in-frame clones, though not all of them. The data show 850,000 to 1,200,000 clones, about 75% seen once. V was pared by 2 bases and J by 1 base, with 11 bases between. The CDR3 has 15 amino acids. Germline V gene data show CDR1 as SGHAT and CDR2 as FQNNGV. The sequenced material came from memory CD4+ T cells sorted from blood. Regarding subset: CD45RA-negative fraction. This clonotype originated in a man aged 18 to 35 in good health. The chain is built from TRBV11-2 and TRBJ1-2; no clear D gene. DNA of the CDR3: TGTGCCAGCAGCTTAACATCGAACAGTAACTATGGCTACACCTTC. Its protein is CASSLTSNSNYGYTF.